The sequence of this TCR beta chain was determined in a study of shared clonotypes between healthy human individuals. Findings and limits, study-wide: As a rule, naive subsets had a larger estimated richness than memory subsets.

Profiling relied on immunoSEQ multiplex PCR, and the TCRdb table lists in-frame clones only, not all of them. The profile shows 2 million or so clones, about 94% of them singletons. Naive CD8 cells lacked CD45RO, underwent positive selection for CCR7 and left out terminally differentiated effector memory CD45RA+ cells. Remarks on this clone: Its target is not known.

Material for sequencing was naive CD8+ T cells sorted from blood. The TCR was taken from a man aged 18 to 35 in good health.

CDR3 coding DNA: TGTGCCAGCAGTTTATCGATTCCTAGCGGGGGCCACGAGCAGTACTTC. Translating it yields CASSLSIPSGGHEQYF. This sequence joins TRBV27 and TRBJ2-7, with 10 bases that match TRBD2. The trim removed 0 bases at V and 5 bases at J, leaving 7 bases unmatched. This CDR3 contains 16 residues. CDR1 is MNHEY and CDR2 is SMNVEV in the germline V gene (reference sequence).